The 20 T cell receptor beta chains below come from one sample, sequenced in a study of regulatory T cells in long-lasting Graves disease. Regarding time point: newly diagnosed GD, antithyroid drugs for less than 3 months. The TCR library was prepared using RNA isolated from PBMCs. Sequencing libraries for TCR beta were prepared with iRepertoire HTBI primers and Arm-PCR of CDR3 regions. MiXCR, applied by TCRdb to the multiplex PCR reads, yields one record per CDR3 protein. This table has roughly 560,000 distinct CDR3 sequences, around 13% appearing once. The sample also formed part of further work on T cells in Graves' hyperthyroidism and ophthalmopathy.

Specimen: peripheral blood mononuclear cells (PBMCs), collected at new diagnosis, from a patient treated with antithyroid drugs. The receptor set was obtained from a woman younger than 45 with Graves disease.

This clonotype appeared a few times. The chain joins TRBV7-9 to TRBJ2-1; D unresolved. The CDR3 length is 13 residues. Germline CDR1 SEHNR, CDR2 FQNEAQ (reference sequence). Trimming left V 5 bases short and J 14 bases short, with 19 bases between. The CDR3 loop is CASSGPVTLVKFF. CDR3 bases: TGTGCCAGCAGCGGGCCCGTAACCCTCGTGAAGTTCTTC.

This clonotype was found once. V gene TRBV28 combines with J gene TRBJ1-1; D perhaps matches TRBD1 (5 bases). The CDR3 covers 11 residues. Germline-derived CDR1 and CDR2 are MDHEN and SYDVKM. The V and J ends lost 4 bases and 7 bases respectively, with 7 bases between them. For the CDR3, the DNA is TGTGCCAGCAGTTGGGACGTTGAAGCTTTCTTT. Translating it yields CASSWDVEAFF.

This clonotype was picked up many times. This rearrangement joins TRBV2 to TRBJ1-1; the D is unclear. Germline loops: CDR1 SNHLY, CDR2 FYNNEI. Trimming left V 1 base short and J 0 bases short, with 6 bases between. The CDR3 loop spans 14 amino acids. The CDR3 spells CASSEESVNTEAFF. CDR3 coding DNA: TGTGCCAGCAGTGAAGAGTCGGTGAACACTGAAGCTTTCTTT.

In DNA, the CDR3 is TGTGCCAGCAGCCTAGGAAACCCAGATACGCAGTATTTT. Protein sequence: CASSLGNPDTQYF. The chain combines TRBV7-2 with TRBJ2-3; D unclear. Between the trimmed V and J ends, which lost 5 bases and 4 bases, there was a span of 10 bases. The length of the CDR3 is 13 residues. Germline V gene sequence: CDR1 SGHTA, CDR2 FQGNSA.

This clonotype was picked up a small number of times. The chain is built from TRBV3-1 and TRBJ2-7; 8 bases fit TRBD1. The ends lost 2 bases at V and 0 bases at J; junction bases unmatched: 12. The CDR3 is 18 amino acids. Germline V gene lookup returns CDR1 LGHDT and CDR2 YNNKEL (reference sequence). The CDR3 sequence: CASSQIVGQGLSSYEQYF. The CDR3 nucleotides read TGTGCCAGCAGCCAAATCGTCGGACAGGGTTTGAGCTCCTACGAGCAGTACTTC.

A few counts support this clonotype. This rearrangement joins TRBV19 to TRBJ2-1, with TRBD1 as a possible D gene (5 bases). The CDR3 spans 14 residues. Germline lookup yields CDR1 LNHDA and CDR2 SQIVND (reference sequence). Trimming left V 1 base short and J 10 bases short, with 14 bases between. The CDR3 sequence is CASSIGAWGVEQFF. The CDR3 nucleotides read TGTGCCAGTAGTATAGGTGCCTGGGGCGTCGAGCAGTTCTTC.

In this sample, this clonotype turned up many times. The J gene is TRBJ2-3, the V gene TRBV11-2; TRBD2 agrees at 11 bases. Trimming cost V 6 bases and J 2 bases; bases outside gene matches: 7. CDR3 size: 16 residues. The germline gives CDR1 SGHAT, CDR2 FQNNGV. CDR3 DNA sequence: TGTGCCAGCAGGCGTGGACTAGCGGGCAACACAGATACGCAGTATTTT. Translation gives CASRRGLAGNTDTQYF. Supplemented by reference TRBV11-2 and TRBJ2-3, the full variable domain reads EAGVAQSPRYKIIEKRQSVAFWCNPISGHATLYWYQQILGQGPKLLIQFQNNGVVDDSQLPKDRFSAERLKGVDSTLKIQPAKLEDSAVYLCASRRGLAGNTDTQYFGPGTRLTVL.

This clonotype was recorded many times. V usage is TRBV27 and J usage is TRBJ2-5, with D maybe TRBD2 (5 bases). The CDR3 covers 14 residues. The V gene lost 6 bases and the J gene lost 4 bases, with 15 bases spanning the gap. Germline assignment: CDR1 MNHEY and CDR2 SMNVEV (reference sequence). The CDR3 DNA reads as TGTGCCAGCAGCACCGCCCGTGGAGGAGAGACCCAGTACTTC. It yields the protein CASSTARGGETQYF.

Many counts were recorded for this clonotype. The chain links TRBV27 to TRBJ1-2, with TRBD1 matching 7 bases. The V segment lost 6 bases and the J segment 6 bases; nucleotides outside the gene matches: 4. The CDR3 extends over 12 amino acids. Looked up from germline, CDR1 is MNHEY and CDR2 is SMNVEV (reference sequence). CDR3 DNA sequence: TGTGCCAGCAGGACAGGGAGAAATGGCTACACCTTC. Encoded protein: CASRTGRNGYTF.

The V gene is TRBV5-1, the J gene TRBJ2-5; perhaps TRBD2 as D (5 bases). Germline CDR1 is SGHRS and CDR2 is YFSETQ. V lost 0 bases, J lost 2 bases, and 11 bases lay in between. The length of the CDR3 is 15 residues. CDR3 nucleotides: TGCGCCAGCAGCTTGGAGGCGGGCCGGCAAGAGACCCAGTACTTC. Translated, it gives CASSLEAGRQETQYF.

The CDR3 region is CASSLGASEQYF. For the CDR3, the DNA is TGTGCCAGCAGCTTAGGGGCCTCCGAGCAGTACTTC. The chain employs TRBV7-9 and TRBJ2-7; D ambiguous. Trimming took 1 base from V and 6 from J, leaving 7 bases between them. CDR3 length: 12 amino acids. Germline-derived CDR1 and CDR2 are SEHNR and FQNEAQ (reference sequence).

CDR3 DNA sequence: TGCGCCAGCAGCCAAGAGGCCGGGACTAGCTTCTATGAGCAGTTCTTC. It encodes CASSQEAGTSFYEQFF. The chain combines TRBV4-1 with TRBJ2-1; 9 bases fit TRBD2. The CDR3 runs to 16 residues. Germline values: CDR1 MGHRA, CDR2 YSYEKL. V shed 0 bases, J shed 8 bases, and the junction held 8 bases outside the gene matches.

This clonotype was counted at least ten times. V gene TRBV6-2 or TRBV6-3 combines with J gene TRBJ2-7; no reliable D call. The CDR3 runs to 12 residues. Germline assignment: CDR1 MNHEY and CDR2 SVGEGT. Trimming took off 8 bases at V and 2 bases at J, with 10 bases between the two ends. The CDR3 nucleotides are TGTGCCAGCGGCTGGAACCCCTACGAGCAGTACTTC. This sequence encodes CASGWNPYEQYF.

The sample holds many counts of this clonotype. V gene TRBV28 combines with J gene TRBJ2-7; 8 bases fit TRBD2. V trimming: 6 bases; J trimming: 3 bases; junction bases outside the gene matches: 7. Germline V gene data show CDR1 as MDHEN and CDR2 as SYDVKM. The CDR3 consists of 14 residues. In DNA, the CDR3 is TGTGCCAGCAGCCGGGGGGGTGAGAGCTACGAGCAGTACTTC. Amino acids: CASSRGGESYEQYF.

This clonotype was recorded many times. The junction differs from germline at one of its ends, possibly a read error. CDR3 sequence: CASSLGTANEQFF. The CDR3 nucleotides are TGTGCCAGCAGCCTCGGGACAGCTAATGAGCAGTTCTTC. This rearrangement joins TRBV5-1 to TRBJ2-1; 7 positions match TRBD1. The CDR3 sequence is 13 residues long. CDR1 is SGHRS and CDR2 is YFSETQ in the germline V gene. The complete variable domain, with remaining parts taken from reference TRBV5-1 and TRBJ2-1, reads KAGVTQTPRYLIKTRGQQVTLSCSPISGHRSVSWYQQTPGQGLQFLFEYFSETQRNKGNFPGRFSGRQFSNSRSEMNVSTLELGDSALYLCASSLGTANEQFFGPGTRLTVL.

This clonotype has only a few counts. The chain carries TRBV14 and TRBJ2-7; tentatively, D is TRBD1 (6 bases). V lost 4 bases to trimming and J lost 3 bases, with 16 bases between them. The CDR3 contains 15 residues. CDR1 is SGHDN, CDR2 FVKESK, per germline. The CDR3 region has the DNA TGTGCCAGCAGCCTCGGACAGCAAAACCACTACGAGCAGTACTTC. Translated: CASSLGQQNHYEQYF.

This clonotype occurred many times. This sequence joins TRBV11-3 and TRBJ1-4; D uncertain. V shed 6 bases and J shed 0 bases, with 11 bases lying between them. The CDR3 spans 15 residues. Per germline, CDR1 SGHNT and CDR2 YENEEA. CDR3 loop: CASRRNGATNEKLFF. The CDR3 bases are TGTGCCAGCAGAAGAAACGGGGCAACTAATGAAAAACTGTTTTTT.

This clonotype was detected ten times or more. CDR3: CSVGREISYEQYF. The DNA for the CDR3 is TGCAGTGTAGGGCGGGAAATCTCCTACGAGCAGTACTTC. The V and J genes are TRBV20-1 and TRBJ2-7, with D perhaps matching TRBD2 (6 bases). V was pared by 7 bases and J by 0 bases, with 13 bases between. This CDR3 is 13 amino acids long. Germline V gene data show CDR1 as DFQATT and CDR2 as SNEGSKA (reference sequence).

This clonotype has at least ten counts. The rearrangement uses TRBV20-1 and TRBJ2-3; 10 nucleotides line up with TRBD2. Germline V gene data show CDR1 as DFQATT and CDR2 as SNEGSKA (reference sequence). This CDR3 contains 13 residues. The V gene end was trimmed by 2 bases and the J gene end by 9 bases; junction bases not matched to a gene: 5. CDR3 sequence reads: CSARTLAGDTQYF. The CDR3 bases are TGCAGTGCTAGAACCCTAGCGGGAGACACGCAGTATTTT.

In its sample, this clonotype was seen a few times. In DNA form, the CDR3 reads TGTGCCAGCAGCCGAACTATAGGGGGCCACTATGAGCAGTTCTTC. Translation gives CASSRTIGGHYEQFF. The chain recombines TRBV4-2 with TRBJ2-1; 7 bases fit TRBD1. The CDR3 sequence is 15 residues long. Trimming cost V 4 bases and J 8 bases; bases outside gene matches: 11. In germline, CDR1 is LGHNA, CDR2 YNFKEQ.